This is a list of T cell receptor beta chains from one sample in a study of blood T cells in healthy people across ages. One entry per CDR3 protein, called by TCRdb with MiXCR from the 5' RACE reads. This sample has 900,000 to 950,000 distinct CDR3 sequences, with almost 30% found just once. These data were also reused for a study on T cells of mothers and their children.

Material: blood. Receptor source: a woman aged 40 to 50 in good health. Each CDR3 is given with its conserved first and last residue. The D gene is left open where the match is weak. Some rows have no size entry. The others give once, few or many, or a class for an expanded clone.

NA	many	TRBJ2-3	TRBV5-1	TGCGCCAGCACCTTGCCGACGGCAGATACGCAGTATTTT	CASTLPTADTQYF
TRBD1	many	TRBJ2-7	TRBV5-6	TGTGCCAGCAGCTCGAGGGGGCACGGAACATACGAGCAGTACTTC	CASSSRGHGTYEQYF
TRBD2	NA	TRBJ2-1	TRBV20-1	TGCAGTGCTAGAGGGTGGCGGGGGTACAATGAGCAGTTCTTC	CSARGWRGYNEQFF
NA	many	TRBJ2-1	TRBV3-1	TGTGCCAGCAGCCGGGGCAGGGGAAACAATGAGCAGTTCTTC	CASSRGRGNNEQFF
NA	few	TRBJ1-5	TRBV7-3	TGTGCCAGCAGTAGGGGCCCTTCGGAGCCCCAGCATTTT	CASSRGPSEPQHF
NA	many	TRBJ2-3	TRBV4-1	TGCGCCAGCAGCCAAGAGGGGTTAGGTCAGGGAAGCACAGATACGCAGTATTTT	CASSQEGLGQGSTDTQYF
NA	NA	TRBJ1-1	TRBV9	TGTGCCAGCAGCCCCGGAATTGCTTGGAACACTGAAGCTTTCTTT	CASSPGIAWNTEAFF
NA	NA	TRBJ2-1	TRBV14	TGTGCCAGCAGCCACGGAAAATGGCAGGGAATTTACAATGAGCAGTTCTTC	CASSHGKWQGIYNEQFF
TRBD2	NA	TRBJ2-1	TRBV11-2	TGTGCCAGCAGCTTAAACGTTCTAGCGGGGGGGCAGGGGTTCTTC	CASSLNVLAGGQGFF
TRBD2	many	TRBJ2-7	TRBV7-2	TGTGCCAGCAGCGGACTAGCGACCAGCTCCTACGAGCAGTACTTC	CASSGLATSSYEQYF
TRBD1	NA	TRBJ1-5	TRBV6-1	TGTGCCAGCAGTGAGATCGGACAGGGGCCTGAAAATAGCAATCAGCCCCAGCATTTT	CASSEIGQGPENSNQPQHF
NA	NA	TRBJ1-2	TRBV6-4	TGTGCCAGCAGAGACACAGGGTTGGAGGCTGGCTACACCTTC	CASRDTGLEAGYTF
TRBD1	many	TRBJ2-3	TRBV12-3/TRBV12-4	TGTGCCAGCAGTTTTTTGACAGGGGGCACAGATACGCAGTATTTT	CASSFLTGGTDTQYF
NA	many	TRBJ2-7	TRBV29-1	TGCAGCGTTGGTATCTTCTACGAGCAGTACTTC	CSVGIFYEQYF
TRBD1	few	TRBJ1-1	TRBV15	TGTGCCACCAGCAGAGATCTTCGGGCAGGGGGCGAAGGCGCTGAAGCTTTCTTT	CATSRDLRAGGEGAEAFF
TRBD1	NA	TRBJ2-7	TRBV20-1	TGCAGTGCTACCCAGGGACAGCCCGACGAGCAGTACTTC	CSATQGQPDEQYF
NA	many	TRBJ1-2	TRBV7-2	TGTGCCAGCAGCCCACAGGGAATTGATGGCTACACCTTC	CASSPQGIDGYTF
NA	NA	TRBJ2-6	TRBV20-1	TGCAGTACTATACCTTCACACAGGGAGGGGGCCAACGTCCTGACTTTC	CSTIPSHREGANVLTF
NA	many	TRBJ2-3	TRBV4-3	TGCGCCAGCAGCCAAGAAGGCCGATCAGATACGCAGTATTTT	CASSQEGRSDTQYF
TRBD1	NA	TRBJ1-1	TRBV7-2	TGTGCCAGCAGCCCGAGGAGGGGGCGGACTGAAGCTTTCTTT	CASSPRRGRTEAFF
NA	many	TRBJ2-1	TRBV7-3	TGTGCCAGCAGCTACCGGGTGGGGGGTTACAATGAGCAGTTCTTC	CASSYRVGGYNEQFF
NA	NA	TRBJ2-7	TRBV28	TGTGCCAGCAGACTCTCAATCAGGCCAACCTACGAGCAGTACTTC	CASRLSIRPTYEQYF
NA	once	TRBJ2-3	TRBV12-3/TRBV12-4	TGTGCCAGCAGCAACGGACTCAGCACAGATACGCAGTATTTT	CASSNGLSTDTQYF
NA	many	TRBJ2-7	TRBV12-3/TRBV12-4	TGTGCCAGCAGTTGGACTCCACGACGGGAGCAGTACTTC	CASSWTPRREQYF
NA	NA	TRBJ2-5	TRBV5-6	TGTGCCAGCAGCATAGGGCAGGGTATGCGAGAGACCCAGTACTTC	CASSIGQGMRETQYF
NA	NA	TRBJ2-7	TRBV7-7	TGTGCTAGCAGCTTAGTTGGTAAGGGGCTGGATTACGAGCAGTACTTC	CASSLVGKGLDYEQYF
TRBD2	NA	TRBJ2-3	TRBV20-1	TGCAGTGCTATAGGCCAGCCAGCGGGGGACAACACAGATACGCAGTATTTT	CSAIGQPAGDNTDTQYF
NA	few	TRBJ2-5	TRBV5-1	TGCGCCACAACCCAGTCGGGGAGCGGAGAGACCCAGTACTTC	CATTQSGSGETQYF
TRBD2	NA	TRBJ2-3	TRBV3-1	TGTGCCAGCAGCGGGCTGGCGGGGGAATCGGATACGCAGTATTTT	CASSGLAGESDTQYF
NA	many	TRBJ1-2	TRBV7-3	TGTGCCAGCAGCTTAACCCCTATAACAGGGAGGGATGGCTACACCTTC	CASSLTPITGRDGYTF
NA	few	TRBJ2-1	TRBV6-2/TRBV6-3	TGTGCCAGCAGTTACGTAGGGGTTCCCTACCTGGGCAATGAGCAGTTCTTC	CASSYVGVPYLGNEQFF
NA	NA	TRBJ2-5	TRBV18	TGTGCCAGCTCAAGCCTCCAAGAGGCCCAGTACTTC	CASSSLQEAQYF
NA	many	TRBJ2-7	TRBV7-6	TGTGCCAGCAGCTTGCAGGGGCTAGCGCAGAATCTGTACTTC	CASSLQGLAQNLYF
TRBD2	NA	TRBJ2-3	TRBV29-1	TGCAGCGTTGAAGGGAAGACGAGCGGGGGGGCCGTGGATACGCAGTATTTT	CSVEGKTSGGAVDTQYF
NA	many	TRBJ2-7	TRBV24-1	TGTGCCACCAGTGACCACTCCTACGAGCAGTACTTC	CATSDHSYEQYF
NA	once	TRBJ2-1	TRBV5-1	TGCGCCAGCAGCTCCCTGACTGGCGGGGTCTACAATGAGCAGTTCTTC	CASSSLTGGVYNEQFF
NA	many	TRBJ1-3	TRBV20-1	TGCAGTGCTAGAGGGAATGCTGGCTCGGGAAACACCATATATTTT	CSARGNAGSGNTIYF
NA	NA	TRBJ2-2	TRBV7-3	TGTGCCAGCAGCTTCCAGGGATCGAACACCGGGGAGCTGTTTTTT	CASSFQGSNTGELFF
NA	NA	TRBJ2-3	TRBV9	TGTGCCAGCAGCGTAATGGGTGGGGATACGCAGTATTTT	CASSVMGGDTQYF
NA	NA	TRBJ1-5	TRBV19	TGTGCCAGTAGTATAACTCGGGATCAGCCCCAGCATTTT	CASSITRDQPQHF
TRBD2	NA	TRBJ2-5	TRBV7-9	TGTGCCAGCAACTTAGTAAGCGGGAAGGAGACCCAGTACTTC	CASNLVSGKETQYF
TRBD2	many	TRBJ2-7	TRBV7-2	TGTGCCAGCCGGACAGGGACTAGCGGGACCTACGAGCAGTACTTC	CASRTGTSGTYEQYF
TRBD1	NA	TRBJ2-7	TRBV20-1	TGCAGTGCCCCCAGGGACAGGGTGGACGAGCAGTACTTC	CSAPRDRVDEQYF
TRBD1	many	TRBJ2-5	TRBV7-8	TGTGCCAGCAGCCAGGGGGCGATCCAAGAGACCCAGTACTTC	CASSQGAIQETQYF
NA	many	TRBJ2-1	TRBV5-4	TGTGCCAGCAGCTTGGAGTCTAACCCGTACAATGAGCAGTTCTTC	CASSLESNPYNEQFF
NA	once	TRBJ2-5	TRBV30	TGTGCCTGGGCCGTCGGACCTCCCCAGTACTTC	CAWAVGPPQYF
TRBD2	few	TRBJ2-3	TRBV27	TGTGCCAGCAGTCCTAGCGGGTGGACTAGCACAGATACGCAGTATTTT	CASSPSGWTSTDTQYF
NA	few	TRBJ1-2	TRBV6-5	TGTGCCAGCAGTTACTCAGCAGGGACGGACTATGGCTACACCTTC	CASSYSAGTDYGYTF
NA	few	TRBJ2-2	TRBV28	TGTGCCAGCAGTTTATTCAGGGACATCGTCACCGGGGAGCTGTTTTTT	CASSLFRDIVTGELFF
NA	NA	TRBJ2-5	TRBV12-5	TGTGCTAGTGGCTCGGACAGGGCGGGAGAGACCCAGGACTTC	CASGSDRAGETQDF
NA	NA	TRBJ2-7	TRBV5-1	TGCGCCAGCAGTTTTGGGCCATCCTACGAGCGGTACTTC	CASSFGPSYERYF
NA	many	TRBJ2-7	TRBV27	TGTGCCAGCGCTTTGTCCTCCGGGAGCGAGCAGTACTTC	CASALSSGSEQYF
NA	many	TRBJ2-4	TRBV9	TGTGCCAGCAGCGTAGGGGGAGGGGGCATTCAGTACTTC	CASSVGGGGIQYF
NA	NA	TRBJ2-5	TRBV7-2	TGTGCCAGCAGCCCGGATTTGTTTGAGACCCAGTACTTC	CASSPDLFETQYF
NA	NA	TRBJ1-2	TRBV24-1	TGTGCCACCAGTGGCGGGGGGCAGGGCTACACCTTC	CATSGGGQGYTF
TRBD2	NA	TRBJ2-7	TRBV5-1	TGCGCCAGCAGGTTAGCGGGAAGGGGCCGTCCGGGCGAGCAGTACTTC	CASRLAGRGRPGEQYF
TRBD1	NA	TRBJ1-4	TRBV5-1	TGCGCCAGCAGCCTCGGGACAGCTAATAATGAAAAACTGTTTTTT	CASSLGTANNEKLFF
TRBD1	few	TRBJ2-7	TRBV29-1	TGCAGCGTGGCAGGACAGGGACCGGAGGGCGAGCAGTACTTC	CSVAGQGPEGEQYF
NA	NA	TRBJ2-1	TRBV11-2	TGTGCCAGCAGCTTACTCGCGGCTGAGCAGTTCTTC	CASSLLAAEQFF
NA	NA	TRBJ1-5	TRBV5-1	TGTGCCAGCAGCCCGGACGGGGGAGCGGCTCAGCCCCAGCATTTT	CASSPDGGAAQPQHF